This TCR beta chain was identified in a study of T cell responses to AZD1222 COVID-19 vaccine. Notes on the study in general: Without day 14 samples, only post-peak T cell repertoires were studied. Donors in the cohort were predominantly white British and more often female, and clonal diversity was possibly underestimated.

Assay: immunoSEQ multiplex PCR; the TCRdb copy retains only in-frame clones and omits some. The sample shows over 150,000 clones, 90% of them seen only once. Details on this clone: Its antigen is not known.

This sample comprised peripheral blood, obtained on day 0 of AZD1222 vaccination. The TCR was taken from an adult in good health.

The CDR3 nucleotides are TGCGCCAGCAGCCAAGTCGGCAGGGAAGGGGCCGGGGAGCTGTTTTTT. It is translated as CASSQVGREGAGELFF. V gene TRBV4-1 combines with J gene TRBJ2-2, with D perhaps matching TRBD1 (5 bases). Deletions cut 1 base from V and 6 bases from J, with 15 bases between. CDR1 and CDR2 from the germline V gene are MGHRA and YSYEKL. The CDR3 is made up of 16 amino acids.